The 22 T cell receptor beta chains below come from one sample, sequenced in a study of blood T cells in healthy people across ages. Together with a sample-barcoded 5' primer, a J-beta primer mix was included in a second PCR lasting about 7 to 11 cycles. TCRdb reprocessed the 5' RACE reads with MiXCR, giving one entry per CDR3 protein. The table records over a million distinct CDR3 sequences, less than 45% of them present only once. The sample consisted of blood. These receptor sequences come from a woman in her late teens or twenties in good health.

This clonotype turned up a few times. The chain joins TRBV28 to TRBJ2-7; 7 bases are a match to TRBD1. The CDR3 totals 15 residues. Germline CDR1 MDHEN, CDR2 SYDVKM. After removal of 5 bases from V and 3 bases from J, the junction contained 10 bases not matched to a gene. The chain's CDR3 is CASSPRTGGNYEQYF. The CDR3 region has the DNA TGTGCCAGCAGTCCCCGGACAGGAGGCAACTACGAGCAGTACTTC. Full variable domain (rest looked up from reference TRBV28 and TRBJ2-7): DVKVTQSSRYLVKRTGEKVFLECVQDMDHENMFWYRQDPGLGLRLIYFSYDVKMKEKGDIPEGYSVSREKKERFSLILESASTNQTSMYLCASSPRTGGNYEQYFGPGTRLTVT.

This sequence joins TRBV6-2 or TRBV6-3 and TRBJ2-2; TRBD1 might be the D (5 bases). This CDR3 has 15 residues. Germline loops: CDR1 MNHEY, CDR2 SVGEGT. Trimming left V 6 bases short and J 4 bases short, with 15 bases between. In DNA, the CDR3 is TGTGCCAGCAGATCTCTGGGGCGGTTCACCGGGGAGCTGTTTTTT. It is translated as CASRSLGRFTGELFF.

This clonotype was observed a few times. CDR3 DNA sequence: TGTGCCAGCAGTGAATCACAGCTTAGGGCCTATAATTCACCCCTCCACTTT. Its protein product is CASSESQLRAYNSPLHF. The rearrangement joins TRBV6-1 to TRBJ1-6; D gene uncertain. The CDR3 length is 17 residues. Germline loops: CDR1 MNHNS, CDR2 SASEGT. The V end lost 2 bases, the J end lost 2 bases, and 13 bases lay between the germline ends.

The chain recombines TRBV7-8 with TRBJ2-3; D is ambiguous. With 4 bases removed from V and 1 base from J, the gap between germline ends came to 9 bases. Per the germline V gene, CDR1 is SGHVS and CDR2 is FQNEAQ. The CDR3 is 14 residues long. CDR3 protein: CASSSTEGTDTQYF. The CDR3 region has the DNA TGTGCCAGCAGCTCCACCGAGGGCACAGATACGCAGTATTTT.

The chain employs TRBV15 and TRBJ2-7, with D tentatively TRBD1 (5 bases). CDR3 length equals 16 residues. V was pared by 0 bases and J by 0 bases, with 12 bases between. Germline CDR1 is LNHNV and CDR2 is YYDKDF (reference sequence). The DNA of the CDR3 is TGTGCCACCAGCAGAGATCGTTACAGGAACTCCTACGAGCAGTACTTC. Amino acids: CATSRDRYRNSYEQYF.

This clonotype was picked up a small number of times. The chain recombines TRBV29-1 with TRBJ1-1; D possibly corresponds to TRBD1 (5 bases). Deletions cut 0 bases from V and 5 bases from J, with 7 bases between. Germline V lookup: CDR1 SQVTM, CDR2 ANQGSEA. The CDR3 runs 12 residues. CDR3 in amino acids: CSVEDRGTEAFF. The DNA for the CDR3 is TGCAGCGTTGAAGATCGGGGGACTGAAGCTTTCTTT.

Only a few counts were recorded for this clonotype. The chain carries TRBV24-1 and TRBJ2-2, with a tentative D call TRBD2 (5 bases). This CDR3 contains 11 residues. Trimming pared 10 bases from V and 6 bases from J, leaving 8 bases between. Germline CDR1 reads KGHDR; CDR2 reads SFDVKD. The CDR3 is CATGDPGELFF. The CDR3 DNA reads TGTGCCACGGGAGACCCCGGGGAGCTGTTTTTT.

This clonotype was observed a handful of times. The chain is built from TRBV5-6 and TRBJ2-5; 7 positions agree with TRBD1. CDR1 and CDR2 from the germline V gene are SGHDT and YYEEEE. The CDR3 is made up of 14 amino acids. V lost 0 bases to trimming and J lost 3 bases; unmatched junction nucleotides: 2. The CDR3 sequence is CASSLDQGEETQYF. In DNA form, the CDR3 reads TGTGCCAGCAGCTTGGATCAGGGGGAAGAGACCCAGTACTTC.

The chain carries TRBV20-1 and TRBJ2-7; 8 positions match TRBD1. The CDR3 is 14 residues long. The germline CDR1 and CDR2 sequences are DFQATT and SNEGSKA (reference sequence). J gave up 0 bases and V 6 bases, and 7 bases lay outside the gene matches. DNA of the CDR3: TGCAGTGCAACCGCCGGGACAGGCTCCTACGAGCAGTACTTC. Translating gives CSATAGTGSYEQYF.

J is TRBJ1-1 and V is TRBV20-1; tentatively, D is TRBD1 (5 bases). CDR1 is DFQATT, CDR2 SNEGSKA, per germline (reference sequence). Trimming left V 0 bases short and J 3 bases short, with 17 bases between. The CDR3 runs to 16 residues. In DNA form, the CDR3 reads TGCAGTGCTAGAGATCCTGGGACGGGAATGTACACTGAAGCTTTCTTT. It specifies CSARDPGTGMYTEAFF.

There are a few counts of this clonotype. The CDR3 loop is CSARDASGISYNEQFF. CDR3 in DNA: TGCAGTGCTAGAGATGCTAGCGGGATTTCCTACAATGAGCAGTTCTTC. The chain uses TRBV20-1 and TRBJ2-1; TRBD2 agrees at 9 bases. Trimming at V came to 0 bases and at J to 1 base, leaving 4 bases not matched to a gene. Germline V CDR1 and CDR2: DFQATT, SNEGSKA (reference sequence). CDR3 length: 16 residues.

V usage is TRBV4-3 and J usage is TRBJ1-1, with D perhaps matching TRBD1 (5 bases). Germline V gene data show CDR1 as LGHNA and CDR2 as YSLEER. Trimming removed 4 bases at V and 3 bases at J, with 12 bases between. CDR3 length equals 14 residues. CDR3 nucleotides: TGCGCCAGCAGCCTGGGGACTGAGGACACTGAAGCTTTCTTT. Translating it yields CASSLGTEDTEAFF.

There are a few counts of this clonotype. This chain links TRBV2 with TRBJ2-7; TRBD1 might be the D (6 bases). TRBJ2-4 explains the end of the DNA better; the J call may be wrong. Looked up from germline, CDR1 is SNHLY and CDR2 is FYNNEI. The CDR3 covers 13 residues. DNA for the CDR3: TGTGCCAGCAGTACCCAGGGGTTAAACATTCAGTACTTC. It translates to CASSTQGLNIQYF.

The chain has TRBV3-1 and TRBJ2-1; D possibly matches TRBD1 or TRBD2 (5 bases each). Trimming stripped 5 bases from V and 10 bases from J, with 18 bases between. This CDR3 is built from 14 residues. Germline V gene data show CDR1 as LGHDT and CDR2 as YNNKEL (reference sequence). The CDR3 DNA reads as TGTGCCAGCAGCTTGGGGCGGGCTCCATCAGAGCAGTTCTTC. Its translation is CASSLGRAPSEQFF.

The chain recombines TRBV7-2 with TRBJ2-3; maybe TRBD2 (5 bases). The CDR3 totals 14 residues. V gave up 8 bases and J gave up 0 bases, with 12 bases separating them. Germline lookup yields CDR1 SGHTA and CDR2 FQGNSA. For the CDR3, the DNA is TGTGCCAGCGCTAGCCGAACTAGCACAGATACGCAGTATTTT. As protein: CASASRTSTDTQYF.

As regards this clonotype: A read error may be the cause here, since a much bigger clone is one base away. V is TRBV29-1 and J is TRBJ2-1, with a tentative D call TRBD2 (6 bases). This CDR3 has 16 amino acids. From germline, CDR1 is SQVTM and CDR2 ANQGSEA. The CDR3 coding sequence is TGCAGCGTTGAAGATCATAGCGGAAGCTCCTACAGTGAGCAGTTCTTC. Its translation is CSVEDHSGSSYSEQFF.

V gene TRBV10-3 combines with J gene TRBJ1-1, with 8 nucleotides matching TRBD1. CDR1 is ENHRY and CDR2 is SYGVKD in the germline V gene. V dropped 10 bases and J dropped 5; count of bases not matched to a gene: 9. The CDR3 runs 13 residues. CDR3 in DNA: TGTGCCACCTCCAGACAGGGGTTAACTGAAGCTTTCTTT. It yields the protein CATSRQGLTEAFF.

This clonotype was picked up one time. The chain joins TRBV29-1 to TRBJ1-4; 7 nucleotides match TRBD1. CDR3 length: 15 amino acids. Germline V lookup: CDR1 SQVTM, CDR2 ANQGSEA. V was clipped by 4 bases and J by 1 base; unmatched bases: 6. In DNA, the CDR3 is TGCAGCGTTGTTGCGACAGGGCTAACTAATGAAAAACTGTTTTTT. This sequence encodes CSVVATGLTNEKLFF.

There are a few counts of this clonotype. V and J are TRBV29-1 and TRBJ1-1; D is unclear. The CDR3 totals 13 residues. The germline V gene has CDR1 SQVTM and CDR2 ANQGSEA. With 0 bases removed from V and 3 bases from J, the gap between germline ends came to 8 bases. DNA for the CDR3: TGCAGCGTTGAAGAGGGCTTGTACACTGAAGCTTTCTTT. As protein: CSVEEGLYTEAFF. The entire variable domain, with the rest obtained from reference TRBV29-1 and TRBJ1-1, is as follows: SAVISQKPSRDICQRGTSLTIQCQVDSQVTMMFWYRQQPGQSLTLIATANQGSEATYESGFVIDKFPISRPNLTFSTLTVSNMSPEDSSIYLCSVEEGLYTEAFFGQGTRLTVV.

This clonotype was seen more than once but under ten times. This chain uses TRBV28 with TRBJ2-7; 8 bases line up with TRBD1. CDR3 length: 14 residues. V lost 4 bases and J lost 5; bases outside the gene matches: 7. Germline CDR1 reads MDHEN; CDR2 reads SYDVKM. The CDR3 loop is CASSYGTGQNEQYF. As DNA, the CDR3 is TGTGCCAGCAGTTATGGGACAGGACAGAACGAGCAGTACTTC.

The V gene is TRBV29-1, the J gene TRBJ2-7, with 13 bases matching TRBD2. Trimming removed 6 bases from V and 6 bases from J; junction bases left unmatched: 8. The CDR3 consists of 14 residues. Germline lookup yields CDR1 SQVTM and CDR2 ANQGSEA. The CDR3 sequence: CSVRGLAGVAEQYF. Written as DNA, the CDR3 is TGCAGCGTCAGAGGACTAGCGGGAGTGGCCGAGCAGTACTTC.

This chain joins TRBV29-1 and TRBJ2-5; the match to TRBD1 covers 9 bases. This CDR3 has 14 residues. CDR1 is SQVTM and CDR2 is ANQGSEA in the germline V gene. V gave up 4 bases and J gave up 5 bases; unmatched junction bases: 8. CDR3 residues: CSVVNTGGEETQYF. Here the CDR3 DNA reads TGCAGCGTTGTGAACACAGGGGGCGAGGAGACCCAGTACTTC.